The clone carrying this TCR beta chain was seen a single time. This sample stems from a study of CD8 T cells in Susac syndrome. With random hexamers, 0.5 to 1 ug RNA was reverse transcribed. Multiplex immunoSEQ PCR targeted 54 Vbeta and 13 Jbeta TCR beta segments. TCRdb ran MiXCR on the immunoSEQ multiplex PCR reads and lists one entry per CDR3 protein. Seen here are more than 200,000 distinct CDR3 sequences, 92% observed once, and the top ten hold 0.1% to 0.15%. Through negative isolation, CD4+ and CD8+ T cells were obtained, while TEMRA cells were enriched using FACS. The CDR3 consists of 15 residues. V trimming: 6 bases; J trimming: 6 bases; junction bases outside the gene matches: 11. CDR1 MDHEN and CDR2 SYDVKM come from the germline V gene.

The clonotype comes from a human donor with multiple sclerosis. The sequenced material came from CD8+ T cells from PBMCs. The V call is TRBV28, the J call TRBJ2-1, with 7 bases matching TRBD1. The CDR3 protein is CASSVGTVGRNEQFF. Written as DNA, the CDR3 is TGTGCCAGCAGCGTAGGGACAGTCGGTCGCAATGAGCAGTTCTTC.